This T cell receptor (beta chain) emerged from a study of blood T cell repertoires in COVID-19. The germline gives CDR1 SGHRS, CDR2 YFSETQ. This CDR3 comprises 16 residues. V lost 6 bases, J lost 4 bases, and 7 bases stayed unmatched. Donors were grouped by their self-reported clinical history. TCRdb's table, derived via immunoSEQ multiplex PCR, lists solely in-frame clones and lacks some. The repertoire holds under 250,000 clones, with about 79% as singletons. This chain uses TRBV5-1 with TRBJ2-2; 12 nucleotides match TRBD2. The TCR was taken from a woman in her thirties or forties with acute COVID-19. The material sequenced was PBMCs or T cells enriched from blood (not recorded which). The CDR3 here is CASKSSSGGATGELFF. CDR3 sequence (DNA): TGCGCCAGCAAGAGTTCTAGCGGGGGGGCCACCGGGGAGCTGTTTTTT.